This T cell receptor beta chain stems from a study of blood T cell repertoires in COVID-19. On the study more broadly: Both acute and convalescent COVID-19 samples were obtained from the United States, Italy and Spain. Sample material is recorded as cDNA or gDNA derived from T cells, B-cell-depleted T cells, or PBMCs.

The Seattle patients, enrolled during active infection, were followed longitudinally. Methods used by the authors: Counts of nucleated cells, estimated from reference gene primer amplification, were obtained. Method: immunoSEQ multiplex PCR; TCRdb's copy keeps in-frame clones and lacks some. V, J and clone size are taken as reported in that table, and D and trimming were inferred from the DNA itself. Of a few hundred thousand clones detected, around 90% appear once; the ten largest clones hold 0.8% to 0.9%. The CDR3 contains 15 residues. The J segment lost 2 bases and the V segment lost 7 bases, leaving 11 bases of the junction unmatched. Germline V gene sequence: CDR1 SGHRS, CDR2 YFSETQ.

The material sequenced was peripheral blood. The J gene is TRBJ2-5, the V gene TRBV5-1; 7 bases line up with TRBD1. The sequence was obtained from a man aged 18 to 29 with COVID-19, enrolled during active disease. The CDR3 DNA reads TGCGCCAGCCTTAATACCGGGACAGATCAAGAGACCCAGTACTTC. Its translation is CASLNTGTDQETQYF.